The 16 T cell receptor beta chains presented below share a single source sample, sequenced in a study of technical replicates of blood from a handful of donors. TCRdb keeps only in-frame clones here, not all; method: immunoSEQ multiplex PCR. The sample carries about 82,000 clones, about 93% recorded once. Source material: T cells isolated from PBMCs. The receptors shown here come from a human donor in good health.

This rearrangement joins TRBV2 to TRBJ2-3, with TRBD2 identical over 11 bases. CDR1 is SNHLY and CDR2 is FYNNEI in the germline V gene. The V segment lost 7 bases and the J segment 6 bases; nucleotides outside the gene matches: 12. The CDR3 consists of 16 residues. CDR3: CASNLAGGPLYDTQYF. CDR3 DNA: TGTGCCAGCAATTTAGCGGGAGGGCCCCTGTACGATACGCAGTATTTT.

This chain connects TRBV18 to TRBJ1-1; D possibly corresponds to TRBD1 (6 bases). The CDR3 consists of 14 residues. Trimming removed 3 bases from V and 4 bases from J, with 12 bases in between. CDR1 is KGHSH and CDR2 is LQKENI in the germline V gene. The CDR3 loop reads CASSPYGTSTEAFF. CDR3 in DNA: TGTGCCAGCTCACCGTACGGGACAAGCACTGAAGCTTTCTTT.

V is TRBV15 and J is TRBJ2-7; 7 positions match TRBD2. The CDR3 has 16 amino acids. Per germline, CDR1 LNHNV and CDR2 YYDKDF (reference sequence). V was pared by 0 bases and J by 2 bases, with 7 bases of the junction left unmatched. CDR3 in DNA: TGTGCCACCAGCAGAGATCCGAGACTAGCAACCTACGAGCAGTACTTC. Translated: CATSRDPRLATYEQYF.

This chain uses TRBV7-3 with TRBJ2-7; D gene unclear. The CDR3 is made up of 13 amino acids. Per germline, CDR1 SGHTA and CDR2 FQGTGA. V lost 3 bases, J lost 3 bases, and 9 bases lay in between. CDR3 DNA: TGTGCCAGCAGCTTCACCACCGGCTACGAGCAGTACTTC. Amino acid sequence: CASSFTTGYEQYF.

J is TRBJ2-1 and V is TRBV6-1, with 9 bases identical to TRBD2. The CDR3 is 16 residues long. Germline V lookup: CDR1 MNHNS, CDR2 SASEGT. J lost 5 bases, V lost 2 bases, and 7 bases had no gene match. The DNA for the CDR3 is TGTGCCAGCAGTGAAAAGATACTAGCGGGTAACAATGAGCAGTTCTTC. Residues: CASSEKILAGNNEQFF.

This rearrangement joins TRBV6-1 to TRBJ2-3; 8 bases match TRBD1. V shed 1 base and J 4 bases; nucleotides not matched to a gene: 1. CDR1 and CDR2 from the germline V gene are MNHNS and SASEGT. This CDR3 spans 14 amino acids. The CDR3 nucleotides read TGTGCCAGCAGTGAAGGGACAGGGCCAGATACGCAGTATTTT. Protein product: CASSEGTGPDTQYF.

The chain links TRBV19 to TRBJ1-4, with no clear D. V lost 7 bases to trimming and J lost 8 bases, with 11 bases between them. The CDR3 contains 12 residues. The germline V gene has CDR1 LNHDA and CDR2 SQIVND (reference sequence). CDR3 region: CASIEVEEKLFF. As DNA, the CDR3 is TGTGCCAGTATAGAGGTAGAAGAAAAACTGTTTTTT.

The chain recombines TRBV11-2 with TRBJ2-7; 9 nucleotides line up with TRBD1. There are 14 residues in the CDR3. V dropped 5 bases and J dropped 5; count of bases not matched to a gene: 7. CDR1 is SGHAT, CDR2 FQNNGV, per germline. The chain's CDR3 is CASSPGDRANEQYF. The DNA of the CDR3 is TGTGCCAGCAGCCCCGGGGACAGGGCAAACGAGCAGTACTTC. Full variable domain (outside the CDR3, taken from reference TRBV11-2 and TRBJ2-7): EAGVAQSPRYKIIEKRQSVAFWCNPISGHATLYWYQQILGQGPKLLIQFQNNGVVDDSQLPKDRFSAERLKGVDSTLKIQPAKLEDSAVYLCASSPGDRANEQYFGPGTRLTVT.

In its sample, this clone was seen once. The chain joins TRBV27 to TRBJ1-1, with unresolved D. The V gene's germline CDR1 is MNHEY and CDR2 SMNVEV (reference sequence). There are 12 residues in the CDR3. Trimming removed 4 bases from V and 0 bases from J, with 3 bases in between. The CDR3 nucleotides are TGTGCCAGCAGTTCCGTGAACACTGAAGCTTTCTTT. Encoded protein: CASSSVNTEAFF.

This sequence joins TRBV7-9 and TRBJ1-2, with 8 bases aligning to TRBD1. Germline V gene lookup returns CDR1 SEHNR and CDR2 FQNEAQ (reference sequence). This CDR3 is 14 amino acids long. With 1 base clipped from V and 7 bases from J, the junction kept 5 bases outside the gene matches. CDR3 amino acids: CASSLGTGYGGYTF. As DNA, the CDR3 is TGTGCCAGCAGCTTAGGGACAGGGTACGGTGGCTACACCTTC.

This chain links TRBV4-1 with TRBJ2-7; D is possibly TRBD1 (6 bases). This CDR3 is 14 amino acids long. Germline-derived CDR1 and CDR2 are MGHRA and YSYEKL. The V end was cut by 4 bases, the J end by 5 bases, with 15 bases between. For the CDR3, the DNA is TGCGCCAGCAGCCTTGTGACAGGTATGCACGAGCAGTACTTC. This translates into CASSLVTGMHEQYF.

This sequence joins TRBV5-5 and TRBJ1-5, with 7 bases identical to TRBD1. This CDR3 contains 16 residues. J was trimmed by 4 bases and V by 4 bases; bases with no gene match: 11. Per the germline V gene, CDR1 is SGHKS and CDR2 is YYEKEE (reference sequence). For the CDR3, the DNA is TGTGCCAGCAGCCAAGGACAGGTTCTAACGAATCAGCCCCAGCATTTT. Protein product: CASSQGQVLTNQPQHF.

Of note for this clone: One end of the junction fails to match germline, which may point to a read error. This chain joins TRBV7-7 and TRBJ2-1; TRBD2 matches 9 bases. Germline loops: CDR1 SSHAT, CDR2 FNYEAQ (reference sequence). The CDR3 is made up of 19 amino acids. The CDR3: CASSLEVAGVTGFYNEQFF. The CDR3 coding sequence is TGTGCTAGCAGCTTAGAAGTAGCGGGGGTCACGGGGTTTTACAATGAGCAGTTCTTC.

This chain uses TRBV6-5 with TRBJ2-7; 7 bases line up with TRBD1. CDR1 MNHEY and CDR2 SVGAGI come from the germline V gene. V was clipped by 5 bases and J by 2 bases; unmatched bases: 6. This CDR3 comprises 14 residues. The DNA of the CDR3 is TGTGCCAGCAGTGTGGACAGGTTCCCCTACGAGCAGTACTTC. It translates to CASSVDRFPYEQYF.

As to this clone: Other DNA sequences within the sample encode an identical CDR3. CDR3 residues: CASSLGLAGEQYF. DNA for the CDR3: TGTGCCAGCAGCTTGGGACTAGCAGGCGAGCAGTACTTC. The rearrangement links TRBV7-2 to TRBJ2-7; the match to TRBD2 covers 9 bases. With V trimmed by 3 bases and J by 6 bases, 3 bases remained unmatched. Germline CDR1 and CDR2: SGHTA and FQGNSA. The CDR3 loop spans 13 amino acids.

This sequence joins TRBV6-1 and TRBJ1-2; 7 bases map to TRBD1. J was trimmed by 7 bases and V by 6 bases; bases with no gene match: 2. Germline V gene data show CDR1 as MNHNS and CDR2 as SASEGT. The CDR3 is 11 residues long. CDR3 sequence: CASRQGFGYTF. As DNA, the CDR3 is TGTGCCAGCAGACAGGGGTTTGGCTACACCTTC.